This is a list of T cell receptor beta chains from one sample in a study of T cell responses to AZD1222 COVID-19 vaccine. The table came from immunoSEQ multiplex PCR; TCRdb's copy has only in-frame clones and leaves some out. This repertoire shows more than 95,000 clones, about 88% found once; its top ten account for roughly a sixth. The specimen comprised peripheral blood, sampled on day 0 of AZD1222 vaccination. The receptors here all came from an adult in good health. Both conserved end residues are trimmed from each CDR3.

J gene	V gene	CDR3 protein
TRBJ2-1	TRBV19	ASISGQGNNEQF
TRBJ2-3	TRBV6-1	ASSETDTDTQY
TRBJ2-7	TRBV5-1	ASSLRSQGITKSEQY
TRBJ2-7	TRBV6-1	ASSEVPRVGEQY
TRBJ1-1	TRBV12-3/TRBV12-4	ASSFADYTEAF
TRBJ2-4	TRBV5-6	ASSSDSTLVKNIQY
TRBJ2-2	TRBV27	ASSLSRVNTGELF
TRBJ1-5	TRBV4-1	ASSLWRDQPQH
TRBJ1-2	TRBV3-1/TRBV3-2	ASSQDRDRDGYT
TRBJ2-5	TRBV30	ALEVLVRGETQY
TRBJ1-2	TRBV4-1	ASSQVGGYT
TRBJ2-1	TRBV25-1	ASRTGGAYNEQF
TRBJ1-1	TRBV6-5	AIQGAGNTEAF
TRBJ2-3	TRBV11-2	ASSLQGFRTDTQY
TRBJ1-1	TRBV18	ASVPPTGYTEAF
TRBJ2-7	TRBV19	ASRARASGAPYEQY
TRBJ1-2	TRBV5-4	ASSLSLSGDGYT
TRBJ2-2	TRBV5-1	ASSPGLGGASTGELF
TRBJ1-4	TRBV7-3	ASSPTGTGSEKLF
TRBJ2-5	TRBV25-1	ASRGTAGETQY
TRBJ2-2	TRBV19	ASSIVAAGSGELF
TRBJ2-1	TRBV5-1	ASSKDTYNEQF
TRBJ1-1	TRBV5-6	ASSLGPGSVNTEAF
TRBJ2-7	TRBV2	ASSENQGFTYEQY
TRBJ2-3	TRBV9	ASSVRGGTSSTDTQY
TRBJ2-3	TRBV2	ASSDTSGGTDTQY